This TCR beta chain was captured by sequencing in a study of vaccination and CD4 T cells after COVID-19. Cultured CD4+ T cell DNA was sequenced using the Oncomine TCR Beta short-read assay. Investigators obtained genomic DNA by extraction from cultured CD4+ T cells. TCRdb redid the calling of the PCR reads with MiXCR, one entry per CDR3 protein. The sample lists fewer than 13,000 distinct CDR3 sequences, 64% occurring once. Turning to this clonotype: What it binds is unknown.

Study results and limitations: Convalescent patients' median share of reactive clones seen only post-vaccination was about 86%.

This sample's treatment: roughly nine-day PBMC culture with coronavirus spike peptide pools or control peptides (ViraFEST assay). After culture for nine to eleven days, isolation of CD4+ T cells was performed by negative selection. This clonotype originated in a human donor who had recovered from COVID-19. Source material: CD4+ T cells from blood, cultured in vitro.

This chain's CDR3 is CASSPAQGANYGYTF. For the CDR3, the DNA is TGTGCCAGCAGCCCAGCGCAGGGAGCTAACTATGGCTACACCTTC. The chain employs TRBV7-9 and TRBJ1-2; maybe TRBD1 (5 bases). The CDR3 is 15 residues long. Per germline, CDR1 SEHNR and CDR2 FQNEAQ (reference sequence). Trimming took 5 bases from V and 0 from J, leaving 13 bases between them.